This T cell receptor (beta chain) was profiled in a study of shared clonotypes between healthy human individuals. CDR1 and CDR2 (germline): SGHRS, YFSETQ. Trimming took off 2 bases at V and 3 bases at J, with 10 bases between the two ends. This CDR3 is 14 amino acids long. Sorted-subset replicate PCRs used approximately 180 ng of genomic DNA. This amount corresponded to approximately 30,000 T cell genomes. Some clones are missing from TCRdb's copy, which holds only in-frame ones; the method was immunoSEQ multiplex PCR. The data contain around 340,000 clones, less than 85% of them singletons. The donors, healthy adults who were HIV-negative, had experienced no recent acute infections or vaccinations.

The clonotype comes from a man aged 25-45 years in good health. The chain combines TRBV5-1 with TRBJ2-3; D remains ambiguous. Sequencing was performed on memory CD4+ T cells sorted from blood. As to subset: CD45RA-negative fraction. The CDR3 here is CASSLTSGTDTQYF. The CDR3 DNA sequence: TGCGCCAGCAGCTTAACCTCTGGGACAGATACGCAGTATTTT.